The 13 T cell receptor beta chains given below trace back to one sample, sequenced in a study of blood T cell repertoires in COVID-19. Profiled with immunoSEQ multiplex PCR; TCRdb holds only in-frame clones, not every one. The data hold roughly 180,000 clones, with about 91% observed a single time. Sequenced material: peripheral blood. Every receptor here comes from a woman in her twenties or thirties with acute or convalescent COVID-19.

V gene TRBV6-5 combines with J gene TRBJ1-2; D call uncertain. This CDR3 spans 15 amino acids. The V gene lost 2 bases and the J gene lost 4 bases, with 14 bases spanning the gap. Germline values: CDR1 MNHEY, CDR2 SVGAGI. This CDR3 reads CASSYGLTGVYGYTF. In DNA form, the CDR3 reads TGTGCCAGCAGTTACGGACTCACTGGGGTCTATGGCTACACCTTC.

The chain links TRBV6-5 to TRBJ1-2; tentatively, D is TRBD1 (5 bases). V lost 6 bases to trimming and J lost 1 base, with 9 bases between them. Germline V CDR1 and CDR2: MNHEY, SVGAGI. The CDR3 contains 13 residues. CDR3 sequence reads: CASRIGVNYGYTF. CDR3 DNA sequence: TGTGCCAGCAGAATAGGGGTTAACTATGGCTACACCTTC.

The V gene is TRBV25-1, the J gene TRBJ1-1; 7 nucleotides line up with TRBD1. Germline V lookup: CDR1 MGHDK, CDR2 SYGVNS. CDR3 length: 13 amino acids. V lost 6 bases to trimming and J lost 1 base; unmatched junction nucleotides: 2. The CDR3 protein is CASRQGENTEAFF. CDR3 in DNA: TGTGCCAGCAGGCAGGGGGAGAACACTGAAGCTTTCTTT.

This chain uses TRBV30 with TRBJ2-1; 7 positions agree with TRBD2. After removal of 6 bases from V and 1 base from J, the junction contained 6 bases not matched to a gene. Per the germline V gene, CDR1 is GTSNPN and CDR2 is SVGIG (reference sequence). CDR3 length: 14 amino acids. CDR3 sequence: CACKPSGSYNEQFF. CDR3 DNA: TGTGCCTGCAAACCTAGCGGATCCTACAATGAGCAGTTCTTC.

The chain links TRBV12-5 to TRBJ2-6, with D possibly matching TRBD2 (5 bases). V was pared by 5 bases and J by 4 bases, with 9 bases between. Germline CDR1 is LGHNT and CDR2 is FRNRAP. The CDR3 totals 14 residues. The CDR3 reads CASGPGEGANVLTF. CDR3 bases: TGTGCTAGTGGTCCCGGGGAAGGGGCCAACGTCCTGACTTTC.

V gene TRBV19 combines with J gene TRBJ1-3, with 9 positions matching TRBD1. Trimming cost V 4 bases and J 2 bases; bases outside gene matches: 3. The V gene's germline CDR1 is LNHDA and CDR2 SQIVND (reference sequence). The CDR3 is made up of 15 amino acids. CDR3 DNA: TGTGCCAGTAGTACACAGGGGGCGCCTGGAAACACCATATATTTT. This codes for CASSTQGAPGNTIYF.

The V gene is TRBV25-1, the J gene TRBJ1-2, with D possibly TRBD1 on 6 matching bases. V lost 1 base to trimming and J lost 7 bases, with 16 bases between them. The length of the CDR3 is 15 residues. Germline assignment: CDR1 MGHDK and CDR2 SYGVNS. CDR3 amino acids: CASSELGQGKGGYTF. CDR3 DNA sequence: TGTGCCAGCAGTGAATTGGGGCAGGGGAAGGGTGGCTACACCTTC.

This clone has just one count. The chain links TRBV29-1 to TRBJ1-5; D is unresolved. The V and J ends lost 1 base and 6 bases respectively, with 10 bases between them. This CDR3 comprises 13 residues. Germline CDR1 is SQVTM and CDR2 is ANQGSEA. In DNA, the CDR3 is TGCAGCGTTGAAGGGGGAGAGGGTCAGCCCCAGCATTTT. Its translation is CSVEGGEGQPQHF.

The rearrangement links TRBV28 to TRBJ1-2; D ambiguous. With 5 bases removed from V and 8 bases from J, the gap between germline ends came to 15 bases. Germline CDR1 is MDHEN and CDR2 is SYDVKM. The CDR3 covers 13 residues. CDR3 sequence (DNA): TGTGCCAGCAGTCGGAGACGGGGTGGAGGCTACACCTTC. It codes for CASSRRRGGGYTF.

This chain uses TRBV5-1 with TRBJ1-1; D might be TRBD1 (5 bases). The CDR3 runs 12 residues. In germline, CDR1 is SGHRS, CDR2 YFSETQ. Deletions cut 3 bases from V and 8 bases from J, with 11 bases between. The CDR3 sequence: CASSWDRGEAFF. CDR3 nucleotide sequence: TGCGCCAGCAGCTGGGATAGGGGAGAAGCTTTCTTT.

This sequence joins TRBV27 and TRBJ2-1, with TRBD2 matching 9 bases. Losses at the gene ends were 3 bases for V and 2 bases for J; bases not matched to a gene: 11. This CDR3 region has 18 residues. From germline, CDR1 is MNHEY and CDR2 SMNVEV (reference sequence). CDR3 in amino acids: CASSFLAGALTPYNEQFF. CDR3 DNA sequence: TGTGCCAGCAGTTTTTTAGCGGGAGCTCTTACCCCCTACAATGAGCAGTTCTTC.

The chain's CDR3 is CAWKRSLNSPLHF. The CDR3 DNA follows: TGTGCCTGGAAGAGGAGCCTTAATTCACCCCTCCACTTT. The chain recombines TRBV30 with TRBJ1-6, with D unresolved. Germline V CDR1 and CDR2: GTSNPN, SVGIG (reference sequence). Deletions cut 4 bases from V and 6 bases from J, with 10 bases between. This CDR3 spans 13 amino acids.

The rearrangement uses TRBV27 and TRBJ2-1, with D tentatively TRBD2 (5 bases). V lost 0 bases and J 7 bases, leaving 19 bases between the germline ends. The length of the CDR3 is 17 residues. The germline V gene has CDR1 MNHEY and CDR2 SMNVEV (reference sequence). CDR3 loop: CASSLSGLASRGNEQFF. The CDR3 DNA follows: TGTGCCAGCAGTTTATCTGGCCTAGCTAGTAGAGGGAATGAGCAGTTCTTC.